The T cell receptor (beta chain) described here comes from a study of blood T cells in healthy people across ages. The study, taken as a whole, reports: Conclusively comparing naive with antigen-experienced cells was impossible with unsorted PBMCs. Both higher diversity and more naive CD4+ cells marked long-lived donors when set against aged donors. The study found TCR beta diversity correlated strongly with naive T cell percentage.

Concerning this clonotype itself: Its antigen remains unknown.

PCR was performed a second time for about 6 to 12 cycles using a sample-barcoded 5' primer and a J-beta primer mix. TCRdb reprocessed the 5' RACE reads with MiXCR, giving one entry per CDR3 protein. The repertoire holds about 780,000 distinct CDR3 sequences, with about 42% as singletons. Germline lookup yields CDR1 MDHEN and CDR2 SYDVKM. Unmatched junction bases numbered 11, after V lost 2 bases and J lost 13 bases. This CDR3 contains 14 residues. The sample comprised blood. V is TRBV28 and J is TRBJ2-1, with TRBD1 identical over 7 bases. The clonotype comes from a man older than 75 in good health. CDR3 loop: CASSLRGRQETQFF. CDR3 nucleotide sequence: TGTGCCAGCAGTTTAAGGGGGCGGCAAGAGACCCAGTTCTTC.